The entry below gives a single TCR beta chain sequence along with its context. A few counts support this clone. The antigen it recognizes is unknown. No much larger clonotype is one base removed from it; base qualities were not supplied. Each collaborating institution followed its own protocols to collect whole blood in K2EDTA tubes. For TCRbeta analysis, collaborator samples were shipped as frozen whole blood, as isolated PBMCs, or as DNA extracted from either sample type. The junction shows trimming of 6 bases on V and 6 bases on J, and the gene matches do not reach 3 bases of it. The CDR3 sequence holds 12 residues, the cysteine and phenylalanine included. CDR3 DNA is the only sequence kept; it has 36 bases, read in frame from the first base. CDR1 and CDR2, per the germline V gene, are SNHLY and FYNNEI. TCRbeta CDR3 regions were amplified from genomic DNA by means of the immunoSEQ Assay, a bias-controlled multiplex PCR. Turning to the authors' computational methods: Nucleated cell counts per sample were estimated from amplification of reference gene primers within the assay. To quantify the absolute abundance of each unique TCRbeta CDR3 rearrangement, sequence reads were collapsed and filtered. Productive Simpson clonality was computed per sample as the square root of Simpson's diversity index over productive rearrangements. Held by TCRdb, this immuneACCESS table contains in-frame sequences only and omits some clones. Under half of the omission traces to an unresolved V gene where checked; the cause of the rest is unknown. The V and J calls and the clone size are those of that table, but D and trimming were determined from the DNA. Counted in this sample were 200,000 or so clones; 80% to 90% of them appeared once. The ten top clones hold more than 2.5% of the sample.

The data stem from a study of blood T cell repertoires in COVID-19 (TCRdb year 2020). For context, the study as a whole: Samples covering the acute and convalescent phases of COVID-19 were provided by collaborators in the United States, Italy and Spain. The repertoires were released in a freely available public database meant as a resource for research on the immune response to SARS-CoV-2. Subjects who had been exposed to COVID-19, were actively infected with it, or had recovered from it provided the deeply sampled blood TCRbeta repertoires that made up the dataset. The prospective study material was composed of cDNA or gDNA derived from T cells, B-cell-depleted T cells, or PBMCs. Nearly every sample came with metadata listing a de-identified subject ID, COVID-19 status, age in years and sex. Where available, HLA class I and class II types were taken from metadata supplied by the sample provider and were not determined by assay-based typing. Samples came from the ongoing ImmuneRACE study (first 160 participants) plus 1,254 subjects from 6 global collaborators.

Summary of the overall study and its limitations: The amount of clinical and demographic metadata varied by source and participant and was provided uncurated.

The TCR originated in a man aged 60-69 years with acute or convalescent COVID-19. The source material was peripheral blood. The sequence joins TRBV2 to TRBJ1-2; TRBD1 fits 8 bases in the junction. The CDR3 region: CASRDRVHGYTF. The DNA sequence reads TGTGCCAGCAGGGACAGGGTGCATGGCTACACCTTC.